The 21 T cell receptor beta chains given below trace back to one sample, sequenced in a study of blood T cell repertoires in COVID-19. TCRdb's table, derived via immunoSEQ multiplex PCR, lists solely in-frame clones and lacks some. The sample shows approximately 320,000 clones, roughly 90% of them seen only once. Sequenced material: peripheral blood. These receptors were taken from a woman younger than 45 with COVID-19, enrolled during active disease.

The rearrangement joins TRBV12-3 or TRBV12-4 to TRBJ1-5; D is unresolved. CDR3 length equals 13 residues. V lost 4 bases to trimming and J lost 4 bases, with 8 bases between them. CDR3 loop: CASSYSGNQPQHF. CDR3 DNA: TGTGCCAGCAGTTACTCCGGGAATCAGCCCCAGCATTTT.

This rearrangement joins TRBV6-4 to TRBJ1-2, with TRBD1 identical over 10 bases. V shed 6 bases, J shed 5 bases, and the junction held 6 bases outside the gene matches. The V gene's germline CDR1 is MRHNA and CDR2 SNTAGT. The CDR3 sequence is 14 residues long. The CDR3 reads CASRWDRGVYGYTF. The CDR3 DNA reads TGTGCCAGCAGGTGGGACAGGGGTGTGTATGGCTACACCTTC.

The chain carries TRBV19 and TRBJ2-1; TRBD1 matches 8 bases. The CDR3 contains 14 residues. After removal of 5 bases from V and 9 bases from J, the junction contained 9 bases not matched to a gene. Germline V CDR1 and CDR2: LNHDA, SQIVND (reference sequence). The CDR3 region is CASSLPPTGGEQFF. Written as DNA, the CDR3 is TGTGCCAGTAGTCTGCCTCCCACAGGGGGTGAGCAGTTCTTC.

CDR3 residues: CASSLNIAGATNYGYTF. CDR3 bases: TGTGCCAGCAGCTTAAATATCGCAGGGGCCACTAACTATGGCTACACCTTC. The chain carries TRBV7-9 and TRBJ1-2; a weak D match, TRBD1 (6 bases). The V end was cut by 2 bases, the J end by 0 bases, with 16 bases between. This CDR3 is 17 amino acids long. The germline CDR1 and CDR2 sequences are SEHNR and FQNEAQ (reference sequence). Supplemented by reference TRBV7-9 and TRBJ1-2, the full variable domain reads DTGVSQNPRHKITKRGQNVTFRCDPISEHNRLYWYRQTLGQGPEFLTYFQNEAQLEKSRLLSDRFSAERPKGSFSTLEIQRTEQGDSAMYLCASSLNIAGATNYGYTFGSGTRLTVV.

This clone was observed once. The chain carries TRBV6-6 and TRBJ1-5; 8 nucleotides agree with TRBD1. J gave up 0 bases and V 6 bases, and 7 bases lay outside the gene matches. The germline V gene encodes CDR1 MNHNY and CDR2 SVGAGI (reference sequence). This CDR3 has 16 residues. The CDR3 nucleotides read TGTGCCAGCAGCCCTGGACAGGGACGTAGCAATCAGCCCCAGCATTTT. Amino acid sequence: CASSPGQGRSNQPQHF.

The V gene is TRBV6-5, the J gene TRBJ2-2; weak D call: TRBD2 (6 bases). The CDR3 has 14 amino acids. Germline-derived CDR1 and CDR2 are MNHEY and SVGAGI. The V gene lost 6 bases and the J gene lost 3 bases, with 11 bases spanning the gap. DNA of the CDR3: TGTGCCAGCAGCAGCGGGCCACACACCGGGGAGCTGTTTTTT. It encodes CASSSGPHTGELFF.

V usage is TRBV6-1 and J usage is TRBJ1-4; TRBD1 matches 7 bases. The CDR3 sequence is 14 residues long. Germline trimming cut 5 bases from V and 2 bases from J; bases unmatched to any gene: 2. CDR1 and CDR2 from the germline V gene are MNHNS and SASEGT. CDR3 DNA: TGTGCCAGCAGTTGGGGACAGACTAATGAAAAACTGTTTTTT. As protein: CASSWGQTNEKLFF.

The V and J genes are TRBV7-9 and TRBJ1-2; 10 nucleotides match TRBD1. Trimming cost V 4 bases and J 7 bases; bases outside gene matches: 6. The germline gives CDR1 SEHNR, CDR2 FQNEAQ (reference sequence). This CDR3 is built from 14 residues. The CDR3 spells CASSSRDRGPGYTF. DNA for the CDR3: TGTGCCAGCAGCTCCAGAGACAGGGGGCCTGGCTACACCTTC.

The rearrangement joins TRBV5-4 to TRBJ2-1; 13 bases align to TRBD2. The V gene end was trimmed by 2 bases and the J gene end by 4 bases; junction bases not matched to a gene: 6. The CDR3 contains 17 residues. Germline assignment: CDR1 SGHNT and CDR2 YYREEE (reference sequence). The CDR3 is CASSLATGLAGYNEQFF. The CDR3 DNA follows: TGTGCCAGCAGCTTAGCCACGGGACTAGCGGGGTACAATGAGCAGTTCTTC.

The V call is TRBV19, the J call TRBJ2-3, with a tentative D call TRBD2 (6 bases). The V end was cut by 6 bases, the J end by 5 bases, with 12 bases between. Germline CDR1 and CDR2: LNHDA and SQIVND (reference sequence). This CDR3 contains 13 residues. CDR3 bases: TGTGCCAGTAGGCGGGACTTCGGAGATACGCAGTATTTT. Translated, it gives CASRRDFGDTQYF.

The V gene is TRBV19, the J gene TRBJ2-1, with TRBD2 matching 8 bases. This CDR3 spans 14 amino acids. The germline gives CDR1 LNHDA, CDR2 SQIVND (reference sequence). V shed 3 bases, J shed 8 bases, and the junction held 6 bases outside the gene matches. In DNA form, the CDR3 reads TGTGCCAGTAGTATGGCCCGGGGGGGCTATGAGCAGTTCTTC. Translating it yields CASSMARGGYEQFF.

The chain has TRBV6-5 and TRBJ2-7; D remains unclear. V was shortened by 3 bases and J by 3 bases, with 12 bases between the two germline ends. The CDR3 sequence is 14 residues long. Germline-derived CDR1 and CDR2 are MNHEY and SVGAGI. The CDR3 DNA reads as TGTGCCAGCAGTTATACCGGAGCCCGCTACGAGCAGTACTTC. It codes for CASSYTGARYEQYF.

The DNA of the CDR3 is TGTGCCAGCAGACAAAAGTGGTTACAGGGTAGAAATCAGCCCCAGCATTTT. This codes for CASRQKWLQGRNQPQHF. V and J are TRBV28 and TRBJ1-5; a weak D match, TRBD1 (6 bases). V lost 6 bases and J lost 4, with 22 bases in between. The germline V gene has CDR1 MDHEN and CDR2 SYDVKM. The CDR3 contains 17 residues.

The chain employs TRBV7-2 and TRBJ2-3; TRBD1 agrees at 7 bases. With V trimmed by 5 bases and J by 4 bases, 12 bases remained unmatched. CDR1 is SGHTA and CDR2 is FQGNSA in the germline V gene. The CDR3 covers 16 residues. CDR3 residues: CASSTEQGRVSDTQYF. CDR3 bases: TGTGCCAGCAGCACCGAACAGGGGCGGGTCTCAGATACGCAGTATTTT.

This clone was observed once. The chain uses TRBV6-5 and TRBJ2-5; TRBD2 matches at 7 bases. Unmatched junction bases numbered 13, after V lost 6 bases and J lost 6 bases. The CDR3 is made up of 15 amino acids. The germline V gene encodes CDR1 MNHEY and CDR2 SVGAGI. The CDR3 region is CASRPMASSGQTQYF. The CDR3 DNA reads TGTGCCAGCAGACCCATGGCGTCTAGCGGTCAGACCCAGTACTTC.

This rearrangement joins TRBV9 to TRBJ1-1; D is unresolved. The CDR3 length is 20 residues. The germline CDR1 and CDR2 sequences are SGDLS and YYNGEE. Trimming took 0 bases from V and 1 from J, leaving 25 bases between them. CDR3 protein: CASSVDPLRVAPRGNTEAFF. The CDR3 coding sequence is TGTGCCAGCAGCGTAGACCCCCTACGGGTGGCTCCGCGGGGGAACACTGAAGCTTTCTTT.

The rearrangement links TRBV6-5 to TRBJ1-6; D ambiguous. The V end was cut by 7 bases, the J end by 3 bases, with 13 bases between. This CDR3 has 15 amino acids. Germline lookup yields CDR1 MNHEY and CDR2 SVGAGI. This CDR3 is CASTEGPLYNSPLHF. CDR3 DNA sequence: TGTGCCAGCACCGAGGGTCCGCTCTATAATTCACCCCTCCACTTT.

This sequence joins TRBV7-9 and TRBJ1-1, with D perhaps matching TRBD1 (6 bases). V gave up 4 bases and J gave up 3 bases, with 15 bases separating them. This CDR3 region has 15 residues. Per germline, CDR1 SEHNR and CDR2 FQNEAQ (reference sequence). The CDR3 protein is CASSSETGGHTEAFF. CDR3 bases: TGTGCCAGCAGCTCCGAGACAGGCGGGCACACTGAAGCTTTCTTT.

This chain joins TRBV9 and TRBJ1-2; possible D gene TRBD1, 6 bases. From germline, CDR1 is SGDLS and CDR2 YYNGEE. The CDR3 is 15 amino acids. V lost 0 bases to trimming and J lost 1 base, with 10 bases between them. The CDR3: CASSVVAGDNYGYTF. CDR3 nucleotides: TGTGCCAGCAGCGTAGTGGCAGGGGATAACTATGGCTACACCTTC.

V is TRBV9 and J is TRBJ2-1, with TRBD1 identical over 8 bases. V shed 0 bases, J shed 7 bases, and the junction held 12 bases outside the gene matches. This CDR3 spans 17 amino acids. Per the germline V gene, CDR1 is SGDLS and CDR2 is YYNGEE. The CDR3 is CASSVGPDRGNGNEQFF. The CDR3 DNA is TGTGCCAGCAGCGTAGGTCCAGACAGGGGCAATGGGAATGAGCAGTTCTTC.

The chain joins TRBV14 to TRBJ2-1; 12 positions agree with TRBD2. Trimming cost V 0 bases and J 8 bases; bases outside gene matches: 11. The CDR3 contains 18 residues. The germline V gene has CDR1 SGHDN and CDR2 FVKESK. Here the CDR3 DNA reads TGTGCCAGCAGCCAAGATTCTAGAGTACTAGCGGGGGGTGATGAGCAGTTCTTC. As protein: CASSQDSRVLAGGDEQFF.